These T cell receptor beta chains were read from a single sample in a study of cytomegalovirus exposure and HLA in healthy donors. Repertoires were generated with immunoSEQ multiplex PCR, while TCRdb's copy carries only in-frame clones and drops some. Here the sample spans 89,000 or so clones, around four fifths being singletons. The source material was PBMCs. The receptor set was obtained from a boy aged 5-17 years in good health and CMV-seronegative. The CDR3 runs from the conserved cysteine through the conserved F or W. Fields, in order: V gene, J gene, D gene, CDR3 DNA, CDR3 protein. D genes are given only for firm matches.

TRBV9	TRBJ2-7	TRBD2	TGTGCCAGCAGCGTAGGACTAGCGGGAGGGAGTAACGAGCAGTACTTC	CASSVGLAGGSNEQYF
TRBV9	TRBJ2-3	.	TGTGCCAGCAGCGGGGGGCAGCGCACAGATACGCAGTATTTT	CASSGGQRTDTQYF
TRBV28	TRBJ1-5	TRBD1	TGTGCCAGCAGTAGGGACAGGGGATTCAATCAGCCCCAGCATTTT	CASSRDRGFNQPQHF
TRBV7-2	TRBJ1-1	.	TGTGCCAGCAGCACCCAGGCGACAGGCACTGAAGCTTTCTTT	CASSTQATGTEAFF
TRBV7-6	TRBJ1-1	TRBD1	TGTGCCAGCAGCCCCGGCGCAGGGGGTACTGAAGCTTTCTTT	CASSPGAGGTEAFF
TRBV28	TRBJ2-7	TRBD1	TGTGCCAGCAGTTCCCGTCTAGGGGGCGCTCCCTACGAGCAGTACTTC	CASSSRLGGAPYEQYF
TRBV14	TRBJ1-4	TRBD1	TGTGCCAGCAGCCAGGATGACAGGGGTGAAAAACTGTTTTTT	CASSQDDRGEKLFF
TRBV28	TRBJ2-3	TRBD2	TGTGCCAGCAGTTCCCTAGCGGGGTTCACAGATACGCAGTATTTT	CASSSLAGFTDTQYF
TRBV25-1	TRBJ2-3	TRBD2	TGTGCCAGCAGTGAACGTCCAGCGGGAGCAGATACGCAGTATTTT	CASSERPAGADTQYF
TRBV28	TRBJ2-1	.	TGTGCCAGCACCACCGGGGGAGTCCGGGACAATGAGCAGTTCTTC	CASTTGGVRDNEQFF
TRBV10-1	TRBJ2-5	.	TGCGCCAGCAGTGATCCGGGGAGCGAGACCCAGTACTTC	CASSDPGSETQYF